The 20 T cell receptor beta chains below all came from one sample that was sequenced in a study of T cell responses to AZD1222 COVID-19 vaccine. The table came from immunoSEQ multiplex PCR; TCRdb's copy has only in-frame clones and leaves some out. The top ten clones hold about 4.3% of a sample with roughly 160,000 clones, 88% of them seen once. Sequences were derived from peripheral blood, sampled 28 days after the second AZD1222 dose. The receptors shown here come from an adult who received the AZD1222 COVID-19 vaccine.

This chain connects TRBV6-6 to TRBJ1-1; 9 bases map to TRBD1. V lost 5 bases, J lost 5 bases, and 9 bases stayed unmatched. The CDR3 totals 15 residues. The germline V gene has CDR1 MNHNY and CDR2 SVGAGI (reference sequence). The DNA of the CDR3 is TGTGCCAGCAGTCTCACAGGGGGCTCACAGACTGAAGCTTTCTTT. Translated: CASSLTGGSQTEAFF.

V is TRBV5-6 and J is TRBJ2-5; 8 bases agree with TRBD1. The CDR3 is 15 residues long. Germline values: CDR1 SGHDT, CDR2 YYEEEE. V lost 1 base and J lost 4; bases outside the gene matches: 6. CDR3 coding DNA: TGTGCCAGCAGCTTGATCAGGGGGCGCGGAGAGACCCAGTACTTC. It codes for CASSLIRGRGETQYF. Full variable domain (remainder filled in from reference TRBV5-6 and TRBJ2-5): DAGVTQSPTHLIKTRGQQVTLRCSPKSGHDTVSWYQQALGQGPQFIFQYYEEEERQRGNFPDRFSGHQFPNYSSELNVNALLLGDSALYLCASSLIRGRGETQYFGPGTRLLVL.

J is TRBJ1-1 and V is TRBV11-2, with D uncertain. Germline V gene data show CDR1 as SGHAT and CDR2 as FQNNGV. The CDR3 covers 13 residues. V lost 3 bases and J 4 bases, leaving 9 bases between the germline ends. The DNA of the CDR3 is TGTGCCAGCAGCTTGGTTCCGAGCACTGAAGCTTTCTTT. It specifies CASSLVPSTEAFF.

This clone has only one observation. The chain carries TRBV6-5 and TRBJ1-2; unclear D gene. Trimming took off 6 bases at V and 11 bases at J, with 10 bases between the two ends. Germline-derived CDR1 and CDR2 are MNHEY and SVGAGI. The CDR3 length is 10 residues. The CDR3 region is CASRLGIYTF. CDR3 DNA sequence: TGTGCCAGCAGACTGGGGATTTACACCTTC.

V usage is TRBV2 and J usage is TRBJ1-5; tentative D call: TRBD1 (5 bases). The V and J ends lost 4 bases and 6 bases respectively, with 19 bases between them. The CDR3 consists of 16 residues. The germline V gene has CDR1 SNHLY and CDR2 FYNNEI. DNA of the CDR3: TGTGCCAGCAGTGTCGGGGCTACGTTGAATGGTCAGCCCCAGCATTTT. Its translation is CASSVGATLNGQPQHF.

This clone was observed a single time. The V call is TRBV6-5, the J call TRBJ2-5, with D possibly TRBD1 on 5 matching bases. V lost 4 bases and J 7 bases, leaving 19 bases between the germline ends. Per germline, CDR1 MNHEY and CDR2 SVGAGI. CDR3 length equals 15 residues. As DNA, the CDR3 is TGTGCCAGCAGTTGGTCTGGCGGCCAGGGAAGGACCCAGTACTTC. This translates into CASSWSGGQGRTQYF.

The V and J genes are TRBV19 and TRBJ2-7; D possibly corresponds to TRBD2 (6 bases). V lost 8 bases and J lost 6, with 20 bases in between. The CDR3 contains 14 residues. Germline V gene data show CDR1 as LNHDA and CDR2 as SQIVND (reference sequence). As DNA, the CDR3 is TGTGCCAGTGCGGTATCGACCCTGGAGGGCGAGCAGTACTTC. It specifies CASAVSTLEGEQYF.

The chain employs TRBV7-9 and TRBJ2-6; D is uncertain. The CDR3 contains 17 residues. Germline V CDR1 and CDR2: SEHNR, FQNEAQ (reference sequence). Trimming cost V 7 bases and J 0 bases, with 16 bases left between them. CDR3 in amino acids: CASNVALSSSGANVLTF. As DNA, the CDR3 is TGTGCCAGCAACGTGGCCCTATCCTCCTCTGGGGCCAACGTCCTGACTTTC.

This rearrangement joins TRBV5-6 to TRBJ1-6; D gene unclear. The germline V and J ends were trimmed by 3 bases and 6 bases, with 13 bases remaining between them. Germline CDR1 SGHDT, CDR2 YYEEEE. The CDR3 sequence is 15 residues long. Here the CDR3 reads CASSSPFGSNSPLHF. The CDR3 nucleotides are TGTGCCAGCAGCTCGCCTTTCGGGTCTAATTCACCCCTCCACTTT.

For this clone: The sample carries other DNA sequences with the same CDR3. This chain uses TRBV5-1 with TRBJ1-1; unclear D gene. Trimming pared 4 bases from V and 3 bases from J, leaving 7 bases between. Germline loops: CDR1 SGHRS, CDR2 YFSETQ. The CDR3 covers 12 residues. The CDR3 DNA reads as TGCGCCAGCAGCCCGGGAGACACTGAAGCTTTCTTT. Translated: CASSPGDTEAFF.

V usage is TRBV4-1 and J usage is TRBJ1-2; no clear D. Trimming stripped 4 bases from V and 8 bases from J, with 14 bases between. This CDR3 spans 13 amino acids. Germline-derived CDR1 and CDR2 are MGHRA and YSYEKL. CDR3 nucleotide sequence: TGCGCCAGCAGCCCCCTGGGTTCGGGGGGCTACACCTTC. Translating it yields CASSPLGSGGYTF.

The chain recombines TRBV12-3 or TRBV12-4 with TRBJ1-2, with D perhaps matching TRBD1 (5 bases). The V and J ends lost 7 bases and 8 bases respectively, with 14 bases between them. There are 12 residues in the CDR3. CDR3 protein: CASTRGSGGYTF. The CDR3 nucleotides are TGTGCCAGCACCCGGGGGAGTGGAGGCTACACCTTC.

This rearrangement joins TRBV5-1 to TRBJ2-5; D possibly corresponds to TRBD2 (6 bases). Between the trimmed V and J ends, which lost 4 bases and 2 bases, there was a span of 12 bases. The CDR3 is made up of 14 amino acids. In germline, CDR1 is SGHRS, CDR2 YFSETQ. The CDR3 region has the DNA TGCGCCAGCAGCGCGGGGACGGCGCAAGAGACCCAGTACTTC. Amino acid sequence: CASSAGTAQETQYF.

The CDR3 here is CASSPEGQGGSPLHF. As DNA, the CDR3 is TGCGCCAGCAGCCCCGAGGGACAGGGAGGATCACCCCTCCACTTT. V gene TRBV5-1 combines with J gene TRBJ1-6; 9 nucleotides align to TRBD1. Germline trimming cut 4 bases from V and 10 bases from J; bases unmatched to any gene: 9. The length of the CDR3 is 15 residues. Germline V gives CDR1 SGHRS, CDR2 YFSETQ.

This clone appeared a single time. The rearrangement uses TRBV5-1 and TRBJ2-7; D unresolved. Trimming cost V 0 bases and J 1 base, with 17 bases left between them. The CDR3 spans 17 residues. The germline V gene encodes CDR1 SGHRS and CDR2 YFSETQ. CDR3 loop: CASSLAAGGWVSYEQYF. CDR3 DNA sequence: TGCGCCAGCAGCTTGGCCGCAGGCGGCTGGGTGTCCTACGAGCAGTACTTC.

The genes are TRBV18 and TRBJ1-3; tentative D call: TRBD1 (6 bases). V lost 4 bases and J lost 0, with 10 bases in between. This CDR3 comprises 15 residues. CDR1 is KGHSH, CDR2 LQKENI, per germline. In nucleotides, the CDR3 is TGTGCCAGCTCACGATGGACAGACTCTGGAAACACCATATATTTT. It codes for CASSRWTDSGNTIYF. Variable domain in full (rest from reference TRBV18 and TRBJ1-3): NAGVMQNPRHLVRRRGQEARLRCSPMKGHSHVYWYRQLPEEGLKFMVYLQKENIIDESGMPKERFSAEFPKEGPSILRIQQVVRGDSAAYFCASSRWTDSGNTIYFGEGSWLTVV.

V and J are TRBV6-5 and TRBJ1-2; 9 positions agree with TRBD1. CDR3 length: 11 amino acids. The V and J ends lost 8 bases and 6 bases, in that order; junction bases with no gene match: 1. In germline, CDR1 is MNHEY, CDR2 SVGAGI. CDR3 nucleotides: TGTGCCAGCGGGACAGGGCATGGCTACACCTTC. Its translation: CASGTGHGYTF.

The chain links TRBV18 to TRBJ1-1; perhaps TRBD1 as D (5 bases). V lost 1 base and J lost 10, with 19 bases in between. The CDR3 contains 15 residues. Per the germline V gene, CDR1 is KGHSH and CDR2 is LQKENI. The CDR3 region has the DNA TGTGCCAGCTCACCACGGGGGACGGAGACACTTCGAGCTTTCTTT. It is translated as CASSPRGTETLRAFF.

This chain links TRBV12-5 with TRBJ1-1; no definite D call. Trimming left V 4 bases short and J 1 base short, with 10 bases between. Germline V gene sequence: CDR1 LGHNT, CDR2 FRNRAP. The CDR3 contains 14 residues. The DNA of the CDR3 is TGTGCTAGTGGTTCTCCCGCAGGGAACACTGAAGCTTTCTTT. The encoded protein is CASGSPAGNTEAFF.

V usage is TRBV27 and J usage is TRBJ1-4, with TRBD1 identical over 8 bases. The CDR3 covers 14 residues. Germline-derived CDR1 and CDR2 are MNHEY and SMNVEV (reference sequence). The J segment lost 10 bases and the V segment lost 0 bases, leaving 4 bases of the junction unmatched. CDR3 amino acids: CASSLSGTGGKLFF. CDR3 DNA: TGTGCCAGCAGTTTATCGGGGACAGGTGGAAAACTGTTTTTT.